One sample yielded the 25 T cell receptor beta chains listed below, sequenced in a study of T cells in Graves' hyperthyroidism and ophthalmopathy. Amplification of TCR beta CDR3 regions used RNA as the template. A first-round RT-PCR of the TCR CDR3 used the HTBI primer set. TCRdb ran MiXCR on the multiplex PCR reads and lists one entry per CDR3 protein. The sample contains about 570,000 distinct CDR3 sequences, 46% of which appear only once. The sequenced sample consisted of peripheral blood or thyroid tissue (not recorded which). The receptors were sampled from an adult woman with Graves' disease, either hyperthyroidism or ophthalmopathy (not recorded which).

This chain joins TRBV7-6 and TRBJ1-1; the D is unclear. The CDR3 spans 15 residues. The germline V gene encodes CDR1 SGHVS and CDR2 FNYEAQ. The V and J ends lost 1 base and 0 bases respectively, with 9 bases between them. The CDR3 DNA sequence: TGTGCCAGCAGCTTAGGGACTGAGATGAACACTGAAGCTTTCTTT. It encodes CASSLGTEMNTEAFF.

This clonotype came up many times. The chain couples TRBV10-2 to TRBJ2-2; 8 positions match TRBD1. The CDR3 extends over 14 amino acids. Germline assignment: CDR1 WSHSY and CDR2 SAAADI. Losses at the gene ends were 4 bases for V and 2 bases for J; bases not matched to a gene: 0. This CDR3 is CASSAGGNTGELFF. Written as DNA, the CDR3 is TGCGCCAGCAGTGCAGGGGGCAACACCGGGGAGCTGTTTTTT.

V and J are TRBV29-1 and TRBJ1-2; tentative D call: TRBD1 (6 bases). CDR3 size: 13 residues. V was clipped by 3 bases and J by 3 bases, with 11 bases between them. The germline gives CDR1 SQVTM, CDR2 ANQGSEA. The CDR3, as DNA: TGCAGCGTTGAGGGGGGCGACGACTATGGCTACACCTTC. Translated: CSVEGGDDYGYTF.

Ten or more counts support this clonotype. CDR3 loop: CASSPRQAGSYEQYF. The CDR3 bases are TGTGCCAGCAGCCCGAGACAGGCTGGTTCCTACGAGCAGTACTTC. The chain links TRBV7-9 to TRBJ2-7; the D gene is possibly TRBD1 (6 bases). V shed 5 bases and J shed 1 base, with 15 bases lying between them. The CDR3 is 15 residues long. CDR1 is SEHNR and CDR2 is FQNEAQ in the germline V gene (reference sequence).

This clonotype was counted a few times. This chain connects TRBV5-6 to TRBJ1-2; 11 positions match TRBD1. The CDR3 extends over 16 amino acids. The J segment lost 2 bases and the V segment lost 0 bases, leaving 3 bases of the junction unmatched. CDR1 and CDR2 from the germline V gene are SGHDT and YYEEEE. CDR3 amino acids: CASSLAGTGGNYGYTF. CDR3 nucleotide sequence: TGTGCCAGCAGCTTGGCCGGGACAGGGGGGAACTATGGCTACACCTTC.

This clonotype has at least ten counts. The chain links TRBV6-1 to TRBJ2-5; tentatively, D is TRBD1 or TRBD2 (5 bases each). CDR3 length: 13 amino acids. With 6 bases removed from V and 3 bases from J, the gap between germline ends came to 11 bases. The germline V gene encodes CDR1 MNHNS and CDR2 SASEGT. CDR3: CASRLGVKETQYF. Written as DNA, the CDR3 is TGTGCCAGCAGGTTGGGGGTAAAAGAGACCCAGTACTTC.

This clonotype has only a few counts. The chain has TRBV5-6 and TRBJ2-1; no firm D call. Germline V gives CDR1 SGHDT, CDR2 YYEEEE. Trimming removed 4 bases at V and 9 bases at J, with 11 bases between. CDR3 size: 12 residues. CDR3 residues: CASSPPDGEQFF. CDR3 nucleotide sequence: TGTGCCAGCAGCCCCCCCGATGGTGAGCAGTTCTTC.

The CDR3 reads CATKQGPLSEDSPLHF. The CDR3 DNA reads as TGTGCCACCAAACAGGGTCCGCTGTCTGAAGATTCACCCCTCCACTTT. V is TRBV10-3 and J is TRBJ1-6, with a possible D match to TRBD1 (6 bases). CDR1 is ENHRY, CDR2 SYGVKD, per germline. CDR3 size: 16 residues. Between the trimmed V and J ends, which lost 10 bases and 8 bases, there was a span of 24 bases.

This clonotype occurred many times. The CDR3 region has the DNA TGTGCCAGCATGTCGTGGGAGCCCGGGGAGCTGTTTTTT. It yields the protein CASMSWEPGELFF. The chain has TRBV6-4 and TRBJ2-2; possible D gene TRBD2, 5 bases. This CDR3 is 13 amino acids long. Per the germline V gene, CDR1 is MRHNA and CDR2 is SNTAGT. V was clipped by 7 bases and J by 6 bases, with 12 bases between them.

In its sample, this clonotype was seen many times. In DNA form, the CDR3 reads TGTGCCAGCAGTTTAGGAAATCGGGGCAATCAGCCCCAGCATTTT. As protein: CASSLGNRGNQPQHF. The V and J genes are TRBV12-3 or TRBV12-4 and TRBJ1-5; D is ambiguous. The CDR3 length is 15 residues. Trimming removed 1 base from V and 2 bases from J, with 9 bases in between.

This clonotype was detected ten times or more. The chain uses TRBV7-9 and TRBJ2-6, with no clear D. CDR1 SEHNR and CDR2 FQNEAQ come from the germline V gene (reference sequence). This CDR3 comprises 17 residues. Trimming removed 2 bases from V and 1 base from J, with 12 bases in between. The CDR3 loop reads CASSLLDSGSGANVLTF. In DNA, the CDR3 is TGTGCCAGCAGCTTACTCGATTCTGGTTCTGGGGCCAACGTCCTGACTTTC.

This clonotype was counted a few times. This chain joins TRBV29-1 and TRBJ2-6; perhaps D is TRBD1 or TRBD2 (5 bases each). Per germline, CDR1 SQVTM and CDR2 ANQGSEA. This CDR3 has 14 residues. Deletions cut 4 bases from V and 2 bases from J, with 9 bases between. The DNA of the CDR3 is TGCAGCGTTGTCGAGGGGACTGGGGCCAACGTCCTGACTTTC. Residues: CSVVEGTGANVLTF.

The J gene is TRBJ2-6, the V gene TRBV15, with D possibly being TRBD1 (6 bases). The germline gives CDR1 LNHNV, CDR2 YYDKDF (reference sequence). V was shortened by 3 bases and J by 0 bases, with 9 bases between the two germline ends. This CDR3 contains 16 residues. The CDR3 loop reads CATSSRTASGANVLTF. Written as DNA, the CDR3 is TGTGCCACCAGCAGTCGGACAGCCTCTGGGGCCAACGTCCTGACTTTC.

This clonotype was observed at least ten times. The chain employs TRBV7-3 and TRBJ2-2; TRBD2 is a possible D gene (6 bases). This CDR3 region has 15 residues. Trimming left V 4 bases short and J 6 bases short, with 15 bases between. Germline V lookup: CDR1 SGHTA, CDR2 FQGTGA. CDR3: CASSSTGTDAGELFF. CDR3 nucleotide sequence: TGTGCCAGCAGCTCCACCGGGACTGACGCCGGGGAGCTGTTTTTT. Looking up the rest from reference TRBV7-3 and TRBJ2-2 gives the full variable domain: GAGVSQTPSNKVTEKGKYVELRCDPISGHTALYWYRQSLGQGPEFLIYFQGTGAADDSGLPNDRFFAVRPEGSVSTLKIQRTERGDSAVYLCASSSTGTDAGELFFGEGSRLTVL.

In its sample, this clonotype was seen once. The chain couples TRBV12-3 or TRBV12-4 to TRBJ1-5, with no clear D. V was trimmed by 4 bases and J by 4 bases, leaving 14 bases between them. This CDR3 has 15 residues. CDR3 DNA sequence: TGTGCCAGCAGTTGGCCGGGAGGAAGAAATCAGCCCCAGCATTTT. Translated, it gives CASSWPGGRNQPQHF.

This clonotype was counted ten times or more. The chain links TRBV19 to TRBJ1-2, with D perhaps TRBD1 (6 bases). CDR3 size: 10 residues. The germline V gene encodes CDR1 LNHDA and CDR2 SQIVND (reference sequence). Deletions cut 9 bases from V and 4 bases from J, with 6 bases between. Written as DNA, the CDR3 is TGTGCCAGCAGGGGCTATGGCTACACCTTC. Encoded protein: CASRGYGYTF.

This clonotype was counted many times. The chain employs TRBV5-1 and TRBJ1-2; TRBD1 matches 7 bases. Germline CDR1 and CDR2: SGHRS and YFSETQ. Unmatched junction bases numbered 17, after V lost 0 bases and J lost 6 bases. CDR3 length: 18 residues. The CDR3 DNA follows: TGCGCCAGCAGCTTGGCGGGTTTCGGGTACAGGGGACTGAATGGCTACACCTTC. This gives the protein CASSLAGFGYRGLNGYTF. Drawing the rest from reference TRBV5-1 and TRBJ1-2, the complete variable domain is KAGVTQTPRYLIKTRGQQVTLSCSPISGHRSVSWYQQTPGQGLQFLFEYFSETQRNKGNFPGRFSGRQFSNSRSEMNVSTLELGDSALYLCASSLAGFGYRGLNGYTFGSGTRLTVV.

This clonotype occurred many times. V and J are TRBV20-1 and TRBJ1-2; 9 bases map to TRBD1. Unmatched junction bases numbered 7, after V lost 6 bases and J lost 8 bases. This CDR3 has 12 residues. CDR1 is DFQATT, CDR2 SNEGSKA, per germline (reference sequence). The CDR3 protein is CSAGGTGLGYTF. Written as DNA, the CDR3 is TGCAGTGCGGGGGGGACAGGGCTCGGCTACACCTTC.

The chain is built from TRBV29-1 and TRBJ1-1; no clear D gene. There are 12 residues in the CDR3. Germline-derived CDR1 and CDR2 are SQVTM and ANQGSEA. V was trimmed by 8 bases and J by 3 bases, leaving 13 bases between them. In DNA, the CDR3 is TGCAGCTTGGGCGGTGAATACACTGAAGCTTTCTTT. It specifies CSLGGEYTEAFF. The variable domain in full, with the rest retrieved from reference TRBV29-1 and TRBJ1-1, is SAVISQKPSRDICQRGTSLTIQCQVDSQVTMMFWYRQQPGQSLTLIATANQGSEATYESGFVIDKFPISRPNLTFSTLTVSNMSPEDSSIYLCSLGGEYTEAFFGQGTRLTVV.

In its sample, this clonotype was seen once. The J gene is TRBJ1-5, the V gene TRBV18; a possible D gene is TRBD1 (5 bases). This CDR3 region has 13 residues. With 2 bases removed from V and 7 bases from J, the gap between germline ends came to 9 bases. CDR1 is KGHSH and CDR2 is LQKENI in the germline V gene. The DNA for the CDR3 is TGTGCCAGCTCACCAGTTAAGGGGCAGCCCCAGCATTTT. This encodes CASSPVKGQPQHF.

The rearrangement uses TRBV5-1 and TRBJ2-2, with D possibly matching TRBD1 (5 bases). CDR3 length: 14 residues. In germline, CDR1 is SGHRS, CDR2 YFSETQ. Trimming cost V 0 bases and J 5 bases, with 8 bases left between them. This CDR3 reads CASSLEGDTGELFF. The CDR3 region has the DNA TGCGCCAGCAGCTTGGAAGGGGATACCGGGGAGCTGTTTTTT.

The chain carries TRBV29-1 and TRBJ1-4, with no clear D. The CDR3 has 12 amino acids. The germline V gene encodes CDR1 SQVTM and CDR2 ANQGSEA. Trimming removed 7 bases at V and 8 bases at J, with 14 bases between. The chain's CDR3 is CSALTPGEKLFF. The CDR3 DNA reads TGCAGCGCTCTCACCCCCGGAGAAAAACTGTTTTTT.

This clonotype was observed many times. This sequence joins TRBV6-5 and TRBJ1-1; possible D gene TRBD1, 5 bases. The CDR3 contains 13 residues. Germline-derived CDR1 and CDR2 are MNHEY and SVGAGI. Between the trimmed V and J ends, which lost 7 bases and 4 bases, there was a span of 13 bases. CDR3: CASTSGGATEAFF. The CDR3 nucleotides are TGTGCCAGCACCTCAGGAGGGGCCACTGAAGCTTTCTTT.

This clonotype was seen once. V and J are TRBV6-1 and TRBJ1-2; TRBD1 matches 8 bases. CDR3 length equals 13 residues. Unmatched junction bases numbered 5, after V lost 9 bases and J lost 2 bases. Germline loops: CDR1 MNHNS, CDR2 SASEGT. The CDR3 bases are TGTGCCAGTCACACAGGGGGAAACTATGGCTACACCTTC. Protein sequence: CASHTGGNYGYTF.

The chain joins TRBV19 to TRBJ1-1; perhaps TRBD1 as D (6 bases). Trimming removed 8 bases from V and 3 bases from J, with 16 bases in between. Germline values: CDR1 LNHDA, CDR2 SQIVND (reference sequence). The CDR3 covers 14 residues. CDR3 amino acids: CASSHRDQDTEAFF. CDR3 sequence (DNA): TGTGCCAGTTCCCACAGGGACCAGGACACTGAAGCTTTCTTT.